The T cell receptor (beta chain) under discussion was sequenced for a study of T cell repertoires in cytomegalovirus infection. A few counts support this clonotype. TCRdb reprocessed the reads via MiXCR and lists one record per CDR3 protein. This repertoire shows approximately 700,000 distinct CDR3 sequences, 35% to 40% found once; its top ten account for 2.5% to 3.5%. Germline CDR1 reads SGHVS; CDR2 reads FQNEAQ. This CDR3 is built from 15 residues. J gave up 2 bases and V 5 bases, and 6 bases lay outside the gene matches. What was sequenced was PBMCs. This sequence joins TRBV7-8 and TRBJ1-5; the match to TRBD1 covers 7 bases. The clonotype comes from a human donor in good health (CMV status not recorded). Some clones in this sample may be carry-over from other donors' samples. The CDR3 DNA sequence: TGTGCCAGCAGCCTTAGGACAGGTCGCAATCAGCCCCAGCATTTT. The encoded protein is CASSLRTGRNQPQHF.